The next 20 T cell receptor beta chains were all read from a single sample in a study of coeliac disease. Assay used: immunoSEQ multiplex PCR; TCRdb lists only in-frame clones, some missing. The sample carries under 9,500 clones, 57% recorded once. Sequenced sample: intraepithelial lymphocytes from the gut. All receptors come from a woman aged 60-75 years with celiac disease.

This clone was recorded a few times. V and J are TRBV5-4 and TRBJ2-3; 8 bases agree with TRBD1. The V and J ends lost 0 bases and 0 bases, in that order; junction bases with no gene match: 6. This CDR3 is built from 17 residues. CDR1 and CDR2 from the germline V gene are SGHNT and YYREEE (reference sequence). CDR3 region: CASSLAQGAASTDTQYF. CDR3 coding DNA: TGTGCCAGCAGCTTGGCTCAGGGGGCGGCTAGCACAGATACGCAGTATTTT.

CDR3 residues: CASSLAADTQYF. CDR3 in DNA: TGTGCCAGCAGCTTAGCCGCAGATACGCAGTATTTT. This rearrangement joins TRBV11-2 to TRBJ2-3, with D unclear. Germline CDR1 and CDR2: SGHAT and FQNNGV. The CDR3 has 12 residues. The V end lost 1 base, the J end lost 4 bases, and 3 bases lay between the germline ends.

J is TRBJ2-7 and V is TRBV10-3, with 9 bases that match TRBD2. The V and J ends lost 6 bases and 5 bases, in that order; junction bases with no gene match: 8. The CDR3 loop spans 14 amino acids. Germline CDR1 ENHRY, CDR2 SYGVKD. The CDR3 here is CAIRVSGSVDEQYF. In nucleotides, the CDR3 is TGTGCCATCAGGGTTAGCGGGAGTGTCGACGAGCAGTACTTC.

This clone is labeled medium-sized. This chain joins TRBV5-5 and TRBJ2-7; possible D gene TRBD1, 5 bases. V lost 0 bases and J lost 5, with 12 bases in between. The CDR3 runs to 14 residues. In germline, CDR1 is SGHKS, CDR2 YYEKEE (reference sequence). The CDR3 loop reads CASSLEQAAHEQYF. The CDR3 nucleotides read TGTGCCAGCAGCTTGGAACAGGCAGCCCACGAGCAGTACTTC.

V and J are TRBV28 and TRBJ2-2, with TRBD2 matching over 9 bases. The CDR3 has 17 residues. Trimming at V came to 3 bases and at J to 7 bases, leaving 12 bases not matched to a gene. In germline, CDR1 is MDHEN, CDR2 SYDVKM. In nucleotides, the CDR3 is TGTGCCAGCAGTTTTGTCGGCGGGGGGGATGATGGCGGGGAGCTGTTTTTT. Residues: CASSFVGGGDDGGELFF.

This sequence joins TRBV28 and TRBJ1-1, with D tentatively TRBD1 (5 bases). The V and J ends lost 6 bases and 5 bases respectively, with 19 bases between them. Germline values: CDR1 MDHEN, CDR2 SYDVKM. This CDR3 comprises 15 residues. The DNA of the CDR3 is TGTGCCAGCAGCTTACTGGGGGGATCGGTTACTGAAGCTTTCTTT. As protein: CASSLLGGSVTEAFF.

The rearrangement links TRBV6-1 to TRBJ2-1; 8 bases align to TRBD1. Trimming took 1 base from V and 6 from J; bases not matched to a gene: 5. CDR1 and CDR2 (germline): MNHNS, SASEGT. The CDR3 is 15 amino acids. The CDR3 DNA reads TGTGCCAGCAGTGAAGATTATGGGACAGGCAATGAGCAGTTCTTC. It specifies CASSEDYGTGNEQFF.

The rearrangement joins TRBV7-3 to TRBJ2-5, with D tentatively TRBD1 (5 bases). Trimming shortened V by 5 bases and J by 1 base, and 14 bases separated the two germline ends. CDR1 SGHTA and CDR2 FQGTGA come from the germline V gene. CDR3 length: 15 amino acids. CDR3 sequence: CASSEYLGPQETQYF. CDR3 nucleotide sequence: TGTGCCAGCAGCGAATACTTGGGGCCCCAAGAGACCCAGTACTTC. The full variable domain, with the rest looked up from reference TRBV7-3 and TRBJ2-5, is GAGVSQTPSNKVTEKGKYVELRCDPISGHTALYWYRQSLGQGPEFLIYFQGTGAADDSGLPNDRFFAVRPEGSVSTLKIQRTERGDSAVYLCASSEYLGPQETQYFGPGTRLLVL.

There are a few counts of this clone. The CDR3 nucleotides read TGTGCCAGCAGCTTAGTGCGGGGATTCCAAGAGACCCAGTACTTC. Translation gives CASSLVRGFQETQYF. This chain connects TRBV7-2 to TRBJ2-5; TRBD2 is a possible D gene (6 bases). The ends were cut back, 1 base at V and 1 base at J, with 10 bases in the middle. There are 15 residues in the CDR3. From germline, CDR1 is SGHTA and CDR2 FQGNSA. The full variable domain, rest sourced from reference TRBV7-2 and TRBJ2-5, is GAGVSQSPSNKVTEKGKDVELRCDPISGHTALYWYRQSLGQGLEFLIYFQGNSAPDKSGLPSDRFSAERTGGSVSTLTIQRTQQEDSAVYLCASSLVRGFQETQYFGPGTRLLVL.

The chain links TRBV19 to TRBJ2-1; D call uncertain. Germline V gene lookup returns CDR1 LNHDA and CDR2 SQIVND (reference sequence). Trimming took off 3 bases at V and 0 bases at J, with 9 bases between the two ends. This CDR3 is built from 15 residues. As DNA, the CDR3 is TGTGCCAGTAGTATTGGTCATAGCTCCTACAATGAGCAGTTCTTC. Translation gives CASSIGHSSYNEQFF.

The J gene is TRBJ1-2, the V gene TRBV30; D not certain. The germline V and J ends were trimmed by 2 bases and 6 bases, with 7 bases remaining between them. This CDR3 spans 11 amino acids. CDR1 and CDR2 (germline): GTSNPN, SVGIG (reference sequence). Here the CDR3 reads CAWSPGNGYTF. Written as DNA, the CDR3 is TGTGCCTGGAGTCCGGGTAATGGCTACACCTTC. Looking up the rest from reference TRBV30 and TRBJ1-2 gives the full variable domain: SQTIHQWPATLVQPVGSPLSLECTVEGTSNPNLYWYRQAAGRGLQLLFYSVGIGQISSEVPQNLSASRPQDRQFILSSKKLLLSDSGFYLCAWSPGNGYTFGSGTRLTVV.

This clone was observed a few times. For the CDR3, the DNA is TGTGCCAGCAGTTCTAGCGGGGCGAACACCGGGGAGCTGTTTTTT. Translating it yields CASSSSGANTGELFF. The gene calls are TRBV2 and TRBJ2-2; 9 nucleotides match TRBD2. The CDR3 has 15 amino acids. V shed 5 bases, J shed 0 bases, and the junction held 1 base outside the gene matches. Per germline, CDR1 SNHLY and CDR2 FYNNEI.

A single count supports this clone. CDR3 bases: TGTGCCAGCAGAGAACTTCGACAGGGGGCTCTATGGGAGACCCAGTACTTC. It is translated as CASRELRQGALWETQYF. The V and J genes are TRBV2 and TRBJ2-5, with 10 bases matching TRBD1. CDR1 is SNHLY, CDR2 FYNNEI, per germline. This CDR3 is built from 17 residues. J lost 5 bases, V lost 6 bases, and 15 bases had no gene match. Full variable domain (missing parts from reference TRBV2 and TRBJ2-5): EPEVTQTPSHQVTQMGQEVILRCVPISNHLYFYWYRQILGQKVEFLVSFYNNEISEKSEIFDDQFSVERPDGSNFTLKIRSTKLEDSAMYFCASRELRQGALWETQYFGPGTRLLVL.

This clone has only a few counts. V gene TRBV11-3 combines with J gene TRBJ2-2; D gene uncertain. Germline V gives CDR1 SGHNT, CDR2 YENEEA. Trimming stripped 5 bases from V and 6 bases from J, with 13 bases between. The CDR3 has 14 amino acids. CDR3 in DNA: TGTGCCAGCAGCCCGGTGGCGGCTGCCGGGGAGCTGTTTTTT. The encoded protein is CASSPVAAAGELFF.

The rearrangement uses TRBV7-9 and TRBJ2-5, with 7 positions matching TRBD1. Germline CDR1 reads SEHNR; CDR2 reads FQNEAQ (reference sequence). The CDR3 has 12 amino acids. For the CDR3, the DNA is TGTGCAGCCGGACAGGCAAGAGAGACCCAGTACTTC. Amino acid sequence: CAAGQARETQYF.

This clone was recorded a few times. This sequence joins TRBV7-9 and TRBJ2-1, with 8 nucleotides matching TRBD1. CDR1 and CDR2 (germline): SEHNR, FQNEAQ (reference sequence). J gave up 12 bases and V 8 bases, and 12 bases lay outside the gene matches. This CDR3 spans 13 amino acids. CDR3 DNA: TGTGCCAGCTCGGGACAGGAGGGGATTGTGCAGTTCTTC. This gives the protein CASSGQEGIVQFF.

The chain recombines TRBV18 with TRBJ2-5; 8 nucleotides agree with TRBD2. Per the germline V gene, CDR1 is KGHSH and CDR2 is LQKENI. Trimming removed 3 bases from V and 1 base from J; junction bases left unmatched: 7. There are 16 residues in the CDR3. The CDR3 DNA reads as TGTGCCAGCTCACCTCGCGGGAGGAGCGTCCAAGAGACCCAGTACTTC. As protein: CASSPRGRSVQETQYF. Drawing the rest from reference TRBV18 and TRBJ2-5, the complete variable domain is NAGVMQNPRHLVRRRGQEARLRCSPMKGHSHVYWYRQLPEEGLKFMVYLQKENIIDESGMPKERFSAEFPKEGPSILRIQQVVRGDSAAYFCASSPRGRSVQETQYFGPGTRLLVL.

The CDR3 spells CATQGINYGYTF. In nucleotides, the CDR3 is TGTGCCACACAGGGGATCAACTATGGCTACACCTTC. The chain has TRBV6-1 and TRBJ1-2, with TRBD1 identical over 7 bases. The CDR3 loop spans 12 amino acids. After removal of 10 bases from V and 2 bases from J, the junction contained 4 bases not matched to a gene. CDR1 MNHNS and CDR2 SASEGT come from the germline V gene.

The CDR3 DNA reads as TGTGCCAGCAGCTCCCGACAGGGGGCATCTGGAAACACCATATATTTT. Protein: CASSSRQGASGNTIYF. V usage is TRBV7-2 and J usage is TRBJ1-3, with 10 bases fitting TRBD1. J lost 1 base, V lost 4 bases, and 4 bases had no gene match. The CDR3 has 16 residues. Germline V CDR1 and CDR2: SGHTA, FQGNSA.

The gene calls are TRBV27 and TRBJ2-2; TRBD2 matches 11 bases. The CDR3 length is 16 residues. J lost 0 bases, V lost 5 bases, and 2 bases had no gene match. Germline V CDR1 and CDR2: MNHEY, SMNVEV (reference sequence). The CDR3 DNA reads TGTGCCAGCAGTGGGGGACTAGCGGCGAACACCGGGGAGCTGTTTTTT. Protein sequence: CASSGGLAANTGELFF.